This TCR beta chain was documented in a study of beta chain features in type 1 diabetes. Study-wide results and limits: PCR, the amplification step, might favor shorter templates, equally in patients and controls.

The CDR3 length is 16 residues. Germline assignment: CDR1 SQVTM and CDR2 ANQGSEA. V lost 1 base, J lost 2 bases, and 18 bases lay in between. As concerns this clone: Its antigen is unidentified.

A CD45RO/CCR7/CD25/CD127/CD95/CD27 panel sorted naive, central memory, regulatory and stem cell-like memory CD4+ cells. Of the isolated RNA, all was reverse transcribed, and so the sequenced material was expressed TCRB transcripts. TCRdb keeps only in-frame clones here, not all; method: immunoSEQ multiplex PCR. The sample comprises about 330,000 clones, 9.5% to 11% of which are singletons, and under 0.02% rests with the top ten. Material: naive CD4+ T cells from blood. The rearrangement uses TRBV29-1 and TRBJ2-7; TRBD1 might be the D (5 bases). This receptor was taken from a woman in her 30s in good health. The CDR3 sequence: CSVEVFRQGSTYEQYF. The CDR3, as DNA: TGCAGCGTTGAAGTCTTTCGGCAGGGCAGTACCTACGAGCAGTACTTC.